This T cell receptor beta chain was profiled in a study of shared clonotypes between healthy human individuals. Turning to the study itself: Per-donor plates numbered three CD4 naive, three CD4 memory, two CD8 naive and one CD8 memory.

As originally analysed: Filtering differed because ImmunoSEQ produced junction-only sequences that carried no quality scores. This table comes from immunoSEQ multiplex PCR, and its TCRdb copy is limited to in-frame clones, with some not included. The V and J calls and clone size come from that table; D and trimming were worked out from the DNA. The table records over a million clones, more than 75% of them present only once. Concerning this clone itself: Antigen specificity is unknown.

CDR3 length: 13 amino acids. CDR1 is SGHNT, CDR2 YYREEE, per germline (reference sequence). V was clipped by 3 bases and J by 6 bases; unmatched bases: 3. The study, taken as a whole, reports: Several donors had around 5.5% of their naive CD4 clonotypes in common. Among donors, clonotype sharing was expected to be affected by sequencing depth.

This receptor was taken from a young man in good health. Some clones in this sample may be carry-over from other donors' samples. Sequencing input: memory CD4+ T cells from PBMCs. The subset denotes: CD45RA-negative fraction. V gene TRBV5-4 combines with J gene TRBJ1-2, with 9 bases identical to TRBD1. The CDR3 DNA follows: TGTGCCAGCAGCTCACAGGGGGCCGATGGCTACACCTTC. Translating it yields CASSSQGADGYTF.